This passage covers 23 T cell receptor beta chains from one sample sequenced in a study of cytomegalovirus exposure and HLA in healthy donors (dated by TCRdb to between 2016 and 2019). Libraries were prepared through the immunoSEQ multiplex PCR assay. For the multiplex PCR, a mixture combining 60 forward primers for TCR Vbeta segments and 13 reverse primers for TCR Jbeta segments was used. As stored in TCRdb, this immuneACCESS dataset retains in-frame rearrangements with V and J assigned. A fraction of the clones does not appear; measured against another copy, unresolved V genes explain less than half of the discrepancy, and the remainder lacks a known reason. The sample table lists hundreds of thousands of clones, around 66% of them with a count of one. Together, the top ten hold approximately 2.5% of the sample. The specimen was PBMCs. The source is a female donor in good health and CMV-seronegative.

The chain is built from TRBV5-1 and TRBJ2-5, with D tentatively TRBD2 (5 bases). CDR1 and CDR2 (germline): SGHRS, YFSETQ. V lost 0 bases to trimming and J lost 2 bases, with 14 bases between them. The CDR3 is 16 residues long. The CDR3 here is CASSLAGMSEQETQYF. CDR3 in DNA: TGCGCCAGCAGCTTGGCCGGGATGTCGGAGCAAGAGACCCAGTACTTC. Based on the CDR3 plus reference TRBV5-1 and TRBJ2-5, the full variable domain is KAGVTQTPRYLIKTRGQQVTLSCSPISGHRSVSWYQQTPGQGLQFLFEYFSETQRNKGNFPGRFSGRQFSNSRSEMNVSTLELGDSALYLCASSLAGMSEQETQYFGPGTRLLVL.

This clone was detected once. J is TRBJ2-1 and V is TRBV10-2, with TRBD2 matching 10 bases. V trimming: 5 bases; J trimming: 2 bases; junction bases outside the gene matches: 3. The CDR3 extends over 15 amino acids. The germline V gene has CDR1 WSHSY and CDR2 SAAADI. The CDR3, as DNA: TGCGCCAGCAGTATAGCGGGAGGACCCTACAATGAGCAGTTCTTC. This encodes CASSIAGGPYNEQFF.

The genes are TRBV6-5 and TRBJ1-1; 8 nucleotides align to TRBD1. With V trimmed by 4 bases and J by 5 bases, 9 bases remained unmatched. CDR1 and CDR2 from the germline V gene are MNHEY and SVGAGI. This CDR3 contains 15 residues. DNA of the CDR3: TGTGCCAGCAGTTCCTCGCGGACAGGGAAGACTGAAGCTTTCTTT. Encoded protein: CASSSSRTGKTEAFF.

V and J are TRBV6-5 and TRBJ2-4; 10 bases are a match to TRBD1. In germline, CDR1 is MNHEY, CDR2 SVGAGI. The J segment lost 6 bases and the V segment lost 5 bases, leaving 4 bases of the junction unmatched. The CDR3 has 14 amino acids. DNA of the CDR3: TGTGCCAGCAGTCCTCGGACAGGGGGAAACATTCAGTACTTC. Its protein is CASSPRTGGNIQYF.

The chain recombines TRBV5-6 with TRBJ2-7, with TRBD2 matching over 7 bases. V trimming: 0 bases; J trimming: 9 bases; junction bases outside the gene matches: 9. From germline, CDR1 is SGHDT and CDR2 YYEEEE. CDR3 length: 14 residues. The CDR3, as DNA: TGTGCCAGCAGCTTGGGGGGAGGGCGCGTAGGGCAGTACTTC. This encodes CASSLGGGRVGQYF.

The sample holds a few counts of this clone. The junction shows a germline mismatch at one end, possibly a read error. The rearrangement joins TRBV15 to TRBJ2-3, with TRBD2 matching over 7 bases. The CDR3 consists of 15 residues. The germline CDR1 and CDR2 sequences are LNHNV and YYDKDF (reference sequence). CDR3 in DNA: TGTGCCACCAGCAGAGGAGGAATAAAGGGGCCGGGGAGGGATTTT. Encoded protein: CATSRGGIKGPGRDF.

The count of this clone is one. The V gene is TRBV6-5, the J gene TRBJ2-1; 8 nucleotides line up with TRBD2. V lost 0 bases to trimming and J lost 9 bases; unmatched junction nucleotides: 10. CDR1 and CDR2 (germline): MNHEY, SVGAGI. This CDR3 comprises 16 residues. CDR3 bases: TGTGCCAGCAGTTACTCGTACGGGCCGGCGGGGGGTGAGCAGTTCTTC. Translation: CASSYSYGPAGGEQFF.

This clone was picked up one time. The chain links TRBV7-6 to TRBJ1-1, with TRBD1 as a possible D gene (5 bases). The germline V gene encodes CDR1 SGHVS and CDR2 FNYEAQ. The CDR3 totals 13 residues. Trimming removed 5 bases from V and 4 bases from J, with 11 bases in between. The CDR3 here is CASSPGLGTEAFF. CDR3 DNA: TGTGCCAGCAGCCCAGGGTTGGGCACTGAAGCTTTCTTT.

This clone was counted between two and nine times. The chain combines TRBV6-1 with TRBJ2-7, with 8 positions matching TRBD2. The CDR3 is 15 residues long. The germline gives CDR1 MNHNS, CDR2 SASEGT. Germline trimming cut 2 bases from V and 4 bases from J; bases unmatched to any gene: 7. CDR3 DNA sequence: TGTGCCAGCAGTGAATTACTAGCGGAGATATACGAGCAGTACTTC. Its translation: CASSELLAEIYEQYF.

The sample holds a few counts of this clone. V gene TRBV7-8 combines with J gene TRBJ2-2, with 9 bases fitting TRBD2. CDR3 length equals 12 residues. Germline V CDR1 and CDR2: SGHVS, FQNEAQ. The CDR3 sequence is CGGGGPSGELFF. In DNA form, the CDR3 reads TGTGGCGGGGGGGGCCCCTCCGGGGAGCTGTTTTTT. Supplemented by reference TRBV7-8 and TRBJ2-2, the full variable domain reads GAGVSQSPRYKVAKRGQDVALRCDPISGHVSLFWYQQALGQGPEFLTYFQNEAQLDKSGLPSDRFFAERPEGSVSTLKIQRTQQEDSAVYLCGGGGPSGELFFGEGSRLTVL.

This clone was recorded a few times. The CDR3 spells CASSRDNNQPQHF. In DNA form, the CDR3 reads TGTGCCAGCAGCCGGGACAACAATCAGCCCCAGCATTTT. This chain joins TRBV2 and TRBJ1-5, with D possibly matching TRBD1 (6 bases). This CDR3 is 13 amino acids long. Germline V gene data show CDR1 as SNHLY and CDR2 as FYNNEI. The ends were cut back, 6 bases at V and 3 bases at J, with 9 bases in the middle.

This CDR3 reads CASSLLRRGTSGNQQYF. For the CDR3, the DNA is TGTGCCAGCAGCCTTTTAAGGAGGGGGACTAGCGGGAACCAGCAGTACTTC. The V and J genes are TRBV28 and TRBJ2-7; 13 nucleotides align to TRBD2. The CDR3 is made up of 17 amino acids. J lost 8 bases, V lost 6 bases, and 16 bases had no gene match. Germline V CDR1 and CDR2: MDHEN, SYDVKM.

This rearrangement joins TRBV5-1 to TRBJ1-1; D unclear. The germline gives CDR1 SGHRS, CDR2 YFSETQ. This CDR3 has 13 residues. The germline V and J ends were trimmed by 1 base and 1 base, with 5 bases remaining between them. CDR3 sequence reads: CASSLQSNTEAFF. In nucleotides, the CDR3 is TGCGCCAGCAGCTTGCAGTCGAACACTGAAGCTTTCTTT.

This clone was detected a few times. The rearrangement joins TRBV2 to TRBJ2-7, with TRBD1 matching 7 bases. The CDR3 contains 15 residues. Germline V lookup: CDR1 SNHLY, CDR2 FYNNEI. The V gene end was trimmed by 3 bases and the J gene end by 7 bases; junction bases not matched to a gene: 12. The CDR3, as DNA: TGTGCCAGCAGTGAGTCCGGGACAGCGTCTAGTGAGCAGTACTTC. This codes for CASSESGTASSEQYF.

The chain is built from TRBV6-1 and TRBJ2-7, with TRBD1 matching over 10 bases. Germline-derived CDR1 and CDR2 are MNHNS and SASEGT. The CDR3 is made up of 16 amino acids. Trimming cost V 4 bases and J 4 bases; bases outside gene matches: 10. This chain's CDR3 is CASSVIPDRGFYEQYF. In nucleotides, the CDR3 is TGTGCCAGCAGTGTCATCCCGGACAGGGGGTTTTACGAGCAGTACTTC.

This sequence joins TRBV5-6 and TRBJ2-1; 9 bases fit TRBD2. CDR3 length: 15 residues. V was pared by 0 bases and J by 8 bases, with 6 bases of the junction left unmatched. The germline CDR1 and CDR2 sequences are SGHDT and YYEEEE. CDR3 sequence: CASSLAREGRHEQFF. The CDR3 DNA is TGTGCCAGCAGCTTGGCGCGGGAGGGCCGCCATGAGCAGTTCTTC.

The chain is built from TRBV23-1 and TRBJ1-4; tentatively, D is TRBD1 (6 bases). TRBV23-1 is identified as an open reading frame with a role that is uncertain. This CDR3 region has 14 residues. The V and J ends lost 8 bases and 1 base respectively, with 11 bases between them. CDR3 in DNA: TGCGCCAGCCCCACACAGGGAACTAATGAAAAACTGTTTTTT. This encodes CASPTQGTNEKLFF.

The J gene is TRBJ1-4, the V gene TRBV7-9, with D unresolved. Trimming took off 5 bases at V and 4 bases at J, with 8 bases between the two ends. CDR3 size: 13 residues. Looked up from germline, CDR1 is SEHNR and CDR2 is FQNEAQ (reference sequence). The CDR3 nucleotides read TGTGCCAGCAGCGCCCGGGATAATGAAAAACTGTTTTTT. It yields the protein CASSARDNEKLFF.

CDR3 sequence: CASSDGRGDYGYTF. The CDR3 nucleotides read TGCGCCAGCAGTGATGGCAGGGGGGACTATGGCTACACCTTC. The chain uses TRBV10-1 and TRBJ1-2; the match to TRBD1 covers 7 bases. The CDR3 spans 14 residues. Germline V gene lookup returns CDR1 WNHNN and CDR2 SYGVQD (reference sequence). V lost 3 bases, J lost 3 bases, and 4 bases stayed unmatched.

The CDR3 nucleotides are TGTGCCAGCAGCGCCAACACAGGGGGCTACACTGAAGCTTTCTTT. Protein product: CASSANTGGYTEAFF. The J gene is TRBJ1-1, the V gene TRBV5-4, with 9 bases fitting TRBD1. The CDR3 is made up of 15 amino acids. Germline V CDR1 and CDR2: SGHNT, YYREEE (reference sequence). V shed 4 bases, J shed 3 bases, and the junction held 7 bases outside the gene matches.

CDR3 residues: CASSPPNGRAPGELFF. CDR3 coding DNA: TGTGCCAGCTCACCACCTAACGGGAGGGCGCCCGGGGAGCTGTTTTTT. The rearrangement joins TRBV18 to TRBJ2-2; the match to TRBD2 covers 8 bases. The CDR3 has 16 residues. Germline V gene sequence: CDR1 KGHSH, CDR2 LQKENI. V shed 0 bases and J 6 bases; nucleotides not matched to a gene: 6.

For this clone: Other nucleotide sequences from this sample produce the same CDR3. The chain carries TRBV11-3 and TRBJ1-1; D may be TRBD1 (5 bases). The V end was cut by 6 bases, the J end by 1 base, with 9 bases between. The V gene's germline CDR1 is SGHNT and CDR2 YENEEA. The length of the CDR3 is 13 residues. CDR3 in DNA: TGTGCCAGCAGTACGCAGGGGAACACTGAAGCTTTCTTT. It specifies CASSTQGNTEAFF.

The rearrangement links TRBV28 to TRBJ2-5; the D gene is possibly TRBD2 (6 bases). V was cut by 6 bases and J by 1 base, with 15 bases left in between. CDR3 length equals 15 residues. From germline, CDR1 is MDHEN and CDR2 SYDVKM. The CDR3 coding sequence is TGTGCCAGCAGCCACCGACGGGGGTTCCAAGAGACCCAGTACTTC. This encodes CASSHRRGFQETQYF. Full variable domain (missing parts from reference TRBV28 and TRBJ2-5): DVKVTQSSRYLVKRTGEKVFLECVQDMDHENMFWYRQDPGLGLRLIYFSYDVKMKEKGDIPEGYSVSREKKERFSLILESASTNQTSMYLCASSHRRGFQETQYFGPGTRLLVL.